In its sample, the clone carrying this TCR beta chain was seen many times. Its antigen is undetermined. The entry originates in a study of T cells in Graves' hyperthyroidism and ophthalmopathy. General study results and limits: Within blood appeared most thyroid clonotypes that had expanded above 0.001.

This CDR3 is 15 amino acids long. Germline V gene lookup returns CDR1 SGHRS and CDR2 YFSETQ. Trimming at V came to 5 bases and at J to 2 bases, leaving 9 bases not matched to a gene. Ophthalmopathy cases scored 3 or more on the Clinical Activity Score and 4 or more on NOSPECS grade, with duration below 3 months. Diagnoses used clinical symptoms, serum thyroxine and TRAb, thyroid ultrasound and orbital computed tomography. TCR beta CDR3 sequences were amplified from RNA transcripts. The HTBI primer set served for first-round RT-PCR of the TCR CDR3. TCRdb fed the multiplex PCR reads into MiXCR, producing one record per CDR3 protein. The data show 330,000 or so distinct CDR3 sequences, 18% seen once.

The receptor was derived from a woman in her thirties or forties with Graves' ophthalmopathy. The sample taken for sequencing was blood. The chain is built from TRBV5-1 and TRBJ2-7, with 8 bases that match TRBD2. The CDR3 region is CASRGSSGPTYEQYF. The DNA for the CDR3 is TGCGCCAGCAGGGGTTCTAGCGGGCCTACCTACGAGCAGTACTTC.